This T cell receptor beta chain comes out of a study of cytomegalovirus exposure and HLA in healthy donors. The PCR contained 60 Vbeta and 13 Jbeta primers. Sequencing was performed with immunoSEQ multiplex PCR; in TCRdb, only in-frame clones are kept and a portion is missing. The sample lists fewer than 200,000 clones; approximately 80% were seen once. Trimming at V came to 4 bases and at J to 7 bases, leaving 20 bases not matched to a gene. The CDR3 sequence is 18 residues long. The germline CDR1 and CDR2 sequences are SGHVS and FNYEAQ. Study results and caveats: In a later analysis, specific HLA alleles were associated with around 17,000 TCR beta sequences at a 0.05 false discovery rate.

Concerning this clone: Its antigen remains unidentified.

The sequence was obtained from a young woman in good health and CMV-seronegative. The gene calls are TRBV7-6 and TRBJ1-1; 8 bases line up with TRBD1. Sequenced: PBMCs. This chain's CDR3 is CASSSGVGQGASVGEAFF. The CDR3 DNA reads TGTGCCAGCAGCTCCGGGGTCGGACAGGGAGCCTCTGTGGGTGAAGCTTTCTTT.